This T cell receptor (beta chain) was found in a study of cytomegalovirus exposure and HLA in healthy donors. General study findings and limits: Most of the TCR beta V segments (in an earlier analysis) were productive either about 87% or about 30% of the time.

CDR1 is LNHDA and CDR2 is SQIVND in the germline V gene (reference sequence). The CDR3 contains 18 residues. With 4 bases clipped from V and 10 bases from J, the junction kept 21 bases outside the gene matches. A word on this clone: As yet, its antigen is unknown.

Donors showed nominal health when sampled, although they likely had unrecorded immune exposures. PCR involved 60 Vbeta and 13 Jbeta primers. Method: immunoSEQ multiplex PCR; TCRdb's copy keeps in-frame clones and lacks some. This repertoire comprises about 190,000 clones; its ten largest clones make up 6.5%. This TCR was recovered from a man between 25 and 39 years old in good health and CMV-seronegative. This chain uses TRBV19 with TRBJ2-1; 8 bases are a match to TRBD1. Sequenced input: PBMCs. DNA of the CDR3: TGTGCCAGTAGTACATCACTCCCCCGACAGGGGAGTAGGGTCGAGCAGTTCTTC. This codes for CASSTSLPRQGSRVEQFF.